The present TCR beta chain was sequenced within a study of blood T cells in healthy people across ages. This CDR3 contains 15 residues. V dropped 2 bases and J dropped 0 bases, with 11 bases sitting between them. The germline V gene has CDR1 ENHRY and CDR2 SYGVKD. Ranging in age from roughly 6 to 90, the donors were healthy Caucasian individuals from Russia. Then a second PCR, running roughly 7 to 11 cycles, was carried out with a sample-barcoded 5' primer and a J-beta primer mix. TCRdb used MiXCR to reprocess the 5' RACE reads, holding one entry per CDR3 protein. The table includes hundreds of thousands of distinct CDR3 sequences, 24% detected once. This clonotype was seen only a few times. These data also featured in a second study, about T cells of mothers and their children. Per that study: In this cohort, donors were three healthy Caucasian mothers plus their six children. Once extracted, all RNA went into cDNA synthesis at 1.5 ug per 15 ul.

The clonotype comes from a boy younger than 18 in good health. Sample: blood. The chain recombines TRBV10-3 with TRBJ2-7, with a tentative D call TRBD2 (5 bases). Here the CDR3 DNA reads TGTGCCATCAGTGAGGCAGCGGAGAGCTCCTACGAGCAGTACTTC. This translates into CAISEAAESSYEQYF.